These 23 T cell receptor beta chains came from one sample sequenced in a study of Graves' ophthalmopathy and Graves' hyperthyroidism (dated 2018 in TCRdb). The data were produced on an Illumina HiSeq 2000. For repertoire sequencing, TCR beta CDR3 regions were amplified from RNA transcripts. A first-round RT-PCR used HTBI primers with the Qiagen OneStep RT-PCR kit, followed by a second-round multiplex PCR, size selection and purification. TCRdb applied fastp at Q25 and MiXCR to the public reads, then kept only in-frame beta chains. Identical CDR3 protein sequences are pooled into one entry, listed with their most common genes and DNA. The sample table shows about 390,000 distinct CDR3 sequences, and roughly 14% are seen once. 7% of the sample comes from the top ten. The sequencing input was peripheral blood. The receptors were sampled from a woman aged 18-30 years with stable Graves' hyperthyroidism. Donor details come from another sample of the same person, matched by shared clones.

At least ten counts were recorded for this clonotype. This rearrangement joins TRBV12-3 or TRBV12-4 to TRBJ2-7; 10 bases are shared with TRBD2. V lost 4 bases, J lost 4 bases, and 4 bases stayed unmatched. The CDR3 is made up of 14 amino acids. The CDR3 DNA is TGTGCCAGCAGTTCCCTAGCGGGGGAATACGAGCAGTACTTC. This translates into CASSSLAGEYEQYF.

The sample holds many counts of this clonotype. V is TRBV6-1 and J is TRBJ1-2, with D perhaps matching TRBD1 (5 bases). The CDR3 runs to 16 residues. From germline, CDR1 is MNHNS and CDR2 SASEGT. V shed 8 bases and J shed 8 bases, with 27 bases lying between them. The CDR3 region has the DNA TGTGCCAGCGGCACACTGGGACTCTCCCTAACTAGGGGCTACACCTTC. Amino acid sequence: CASGTLGLSLTRGYTF.

This clonotype turned up a few times. The genes are TRBV27 and TRBJ2-7, with D perhaps TRBD2 (6 bases). V gave up 1 base and J gave up 5 bases, with 15 bases separating them. This CDR3 contains 15 residues. Looked up from germline, CDR1 is MNHEY and CDR2 is SMNVEV (reference sequence). CDR3 sequence (DNA): TGTGCCAGCAGTTTATATGGGGGGATAATCCACGAGCAGTACTTC. As protein: CASSLYGGIIHEQYF.

Concerning this clonotype: A read error may be the cause here, since a much bigger clone is one base away. This chain uses TRBV6-5 with TRBJ1-2; maybe TRBD1 (6 bases). The CDR3 is made up of 15 amino acids. From germline, CDR1 is MNHEY and CDR2 SVGAGI. The CDR3 region is CATSTGQSRNYGYTF. The CDR3 bases are TGTGCCACCAGTACTGGACAGTCCCGTAACTATGGCTACACCTTC.

Turning to this clonotype: Germline and junction disagree at one end, which may indicate a read error. The chain uses TRBV7-9 and TRBJ1-1; D is undetermined. The germline V gene encodes CDR1 SEHNR and CDR2 FQNEAQ (reference sequence). CDR3 length equals 14 residues. The CDR3 is CASSLGPQNTEACF. Here the CDR3 DNA reads TGTGCCAGCAGCTTAGGCCCCCAGAACACTGAAGCTTGCTTT.

This clonotype was seen ten or more times. V is TRBV6-1 and J is TRBJ1-1; D possibly corresponds to TRBD1 (6 bases). This CDR3 is 15 amino acids long. The V gene lost 6 bases and the J gene lost 4 bases, with 18 bases spanning the gap. The germline gives CDR1 MNHNS, CDR2 SASEGT. CDR3 loop: CASRKGPTGGTEAFF. The CDR3 DNA is TGTGCCAGCAGGAAGGGGCCGACAGGAGGCACTGAAGCTTTCTTT.

At least ten counts were recorded for this clonotype. The V call is TRBV19, the J call TRBJ1-1; D not certain. Germline CDR1 LNHDA, CDR2 SQIVND (reference sequence). This CDR3 spans 14 amino acids. Trimming cost V 7 bases and J 3 bases, with 15 bases left between them. CDR3 DNA: TGTGCCAGTAAAAGCCGGGATGTGTACACTGAAGCTTTCTTT. Protein sequence: CASKSRDVYTEAFF.

This clonotype has a count of ten or more. This chain links TRBV27 with TRBJ2-5; D ambiguous. CDR3 length: 14 amino acids. Looked up from germline, CDR1 is MNHEY and CDR2 is SMNVEV (reference sequence). Trimming removed 6 bases from V and 2 bases from J, with 13 bases in between. The CDR3 coding sequence is TGTGCCAGCAGCTCCGAATACAGTCAAGAGACCCAGTACTTC. Translating it yields CASSSEYSQETQYF.

This clonotype has more than one count but fewer than ten. The genes are TRBV27 and TRBJ1-6; D is possibly TRBD1 (5 bases). Trimming took off 6 bases at V and 9 bases at J, with 9 bases between the two ends. CDR1 and CDR2 (germline): MNHEY, SMNVEV (reference sequence). This CDR3 is 12 amino acids long. In DNA form, the CDR3 reads TGTGCCAGCAGGAGGGGTGGTTCACCCCTCCACTTT. Translation: CASRRGGSPLHF.

CDR3 bases: TGTGCCAGCAGCCTCGACAGGGAACGTGGCTACACCTTC. It encodes CASSLDRERGYTF. The genes are TRBV12-3 or TRBV12-4 and TRBJ1-2; 7 bases align to TRBD1. The J segment lost 7 bases and the V segment lost 6 bases, leaving 8 bases of the junction unmatched. The CDR3 runs 13 residues.

This clonotype was observed at least ten times. This chain links TRBV18 with TRBJ2-7; 9 nucleotides match TRBD1. Trimming cost V 0 bases and J 3 bases; bases outside gene matches: 3. Germline values: CDR1 KGHSH, CDR2 LQKENI. The length of the CDR3 is 15 residues. In DNA form, the CDR3 reads TGTGCCAGCTCACCACCGACGACAGGGGGCTACGAGCAGTACTTC. It specifies CASSPPTTGGYEQYF.

A word on this clonotype: A read error is possible here, since a much larger clone lies one base away. The chain recombines TRBV12-3 or TRBV12-4 with TRBJ2-2; D might be TRBD2 (6 bases). The CDR3 contains 15 residues. DNA for the CDR3: TGTGCCAGCAGAGGGACGGGACTGACGACCGGGGAGCTGTGTTTT. As protein: CASRGTGLTTGELCF.

A few counts support this clonotype. The CDR3 nucleotides read TGTGCCAGCAGTTACGGTGGCCCTGTCGCTGAAGCTTTCTTT. It yields the protein CASSYGGPVAEAFF. The chain is built from TRBV6-5 and TRBJ1-1; D remains ambiguous. Deletions cut 2 bases from V and 6 bases from J, with 13 bases between. The CDR3 loop spans 14 amino acids. CDR1 and CDR2 from the germline V gene are MNHEY and SVGAGI.

In this sample, this clonotype turned up many times. V gene TRBV20-1 combines with J gene TRBJ2-7; the D call may be TRBD1 or TRBD2 (5 bases each). The germline V gene has CDR1 DFQATT and CDR2 SNEGSKA (reference sequence). Trimming cost V 3 bases and J 3 bases, with 15 bases left between them. The CDR3 has 14 amino acids. The CDR3 region is CSASVGWGNYEQYF. The CDR3 DNA reads TGCAGTGCTAGTGTGGGCTGGGGGAACTACGAGCAGTACTTC.

This clonotype was recorded many times. The chain couples TRBV3-1 to TRBJ2-5; D is undetermined. The V gene lost 4 bases and the J gene lost 1 base, with 13 bases spanning the gap. Looked up from germline, CDR1 is LGHDT and CDR2 is YNNKEL (reference sequence). CDR3 length equals 15 residues. CDR3 nucleotide sequence: TGTGCCAGCAGCCCCCGCCCGAGTCTCCAAGAGACCCAGTACTTC. Its protein is CASSPRPSLQETQYF.

V usage is TRBV7-9 and J usage is TRBJ1-1; a weak D match, TRBD1 (6 bases). V lost 2 bases and J 4 bases, leaving 11 bases between the germline ends. CDR1 SEHNR and CDR2 FQNEAQ come from the germline V gene (reference sequence). This CDR3 has 14 amino acids. CDR3 nucleotide sequence: TGTGCCAGCAGCTTATCCCCAGGGGTCACTGAAGCTTTCTTT. It codes for CASSLSPGVTEAFF.

This clonotype has only a few counts. V gene TRBV11-1 combines with J gene TRBJ2-7; perhaps TRBD1 as D (6 bases). CDR1 and CDR2 (germline): SGHAT, FQDESV (reference sequence). Trimming pared 2 bases from V and 0 bases from J, leaving 14 bases between. CDR3 size: 16 residues. The CDR3 region has the DNA TGTGCCAGCAGCTTATTTGGCAGGGGATTCTCCTACGAGCAGTACTTC. It yields the protein CASSLFGRGFSYEQYF.

The J gene is TRBJ1-1, the V gene TRBV2, with 8 bases matching TRBD1. Germline V gives CDR1 SNHLY, CDR2 FYNNEI. This CDR3 has 15 residues. The ends lost 3 bases at V and 5 bases at J; junction bases unmatched: 8. This CDR3 reads CASSDWAGGATEAFF. CDR3 nucleotide sequence: TGTGCCAGCAGTGATTGGGCAGGGGGCGCGACTGAAGCTTTCTTT.

This clonotype was counted ten times or more. The chain employs TRBV18 and TRBJ2-7; TRBD1 agrees at 7 bases. The germline CDR1 and CDR2 sequences are KGHSH and LQKENI. This CDR3 is built from 15 residues. V lost 3 bases, J lost 5 bases, and 10 bases stayed unmatched. This CDR3 is CASSPRVRTGDEQYF. In DNA, the CDR3 is TGTGCCAGCTCACCGAGGGTTCGCACAGGGGACGAGCAGTACTTC.

Ten or more counts support this clonotype. Written as DNA, the CDR3 is TGTGCCAGCAGTTTTCGGCAAGAGACCCAGTACTTC. Protein: CASSFRQETQYF. This chain connects TRBV6-5 to TRBJ2-5, with D hard to call. The V gene's germline CDR1 is MNHEY and CDR2 SVGAGI. The CDR3 is made up of 12 amino acids. Trimming stripped 4 bases from V and 2 bases from J, with 5 bases between.

This clonotype was detected ten times or more. The genes are TRBV7-8 and TRBJ2-7; 7 nucleotides align to TRBD2. Germline CDR1 reads SGHVS; CDR2 reads FQNEAQ. Germline trimming cut 0 bases from V and 2 bases from J; bases unmatched to any gene: 4. The CDR3 runs to 15 residues. CDR3 amino acids: CASSLATSPAYEQYF. The CDR3 region has the DNA TGTGCCAGCAGCTTAGCGACTAGCCCGGCCTACGAGCAGTACTTC.

There are many counts of this clonotype. This sequence joins TRBV20-1 and TRBJ1-5, with D possibly being TRBD1 (5 bases). This CDR3 region has 14 residues. Trimming pared 3 bases from V and 4 bases from J, leaving 13 bases between. The V gene's germline CDR1 is DFQATT and CDR2 SNEGSKA (reference sequence). The CDR3: CSARGRLGNQPQHF. The CDR3 coding sequence is TGCAGTGCTAGGGGACGGCTTGGGAATCAGCCCCAGCATTTT.

This clonotype was recorded many times. J is TRBJ2-2 and V is TRBV11-2, with 9 bases matching TRBD2. Germline trimming cut 4 bases from V and 2 bases from J; bases unmatched to any gene: 5. The length of the CDR3 is 16 residues. Germline values: CDR1 SGHAT, CDR2 FQNNGV. Written as DNA, the CDR3 is TGTGCCAGCAGCTACCAGACTAGCGGAAACACCGGGGAGCTGTTTTTT. Translating it yields CASSYQTSGNTGELFF.